A single sample gave rise to the 8 T cell receptor beta chains below, sequenced in a study of graft-versus-host responses after intestinal transplantation. These receptors lack a known antigen. Data came from immunoSEQ multiplex PCR; TCRdb stores just in-frame clones and leaves some out. The sample carries some 84,000 clones, approximately 78% recorded once. Sequencing used unstimulated CD4+ T cells sorted from spleen or lymph node cells, obtained before intestinal transplant. Receptor source: a human donor who received an intestinal transplant.

The chain couples TRBV7-6 to TRBJ2-1; D might be TRBD1 (6 bases). This CDR3 is 14 amino acids long. V lost 5 bases, J lost 4 bases, and 12 bases lay in between. Germline CDR1 SGHVS, CDR2 FNYEAQ. CDR3 residues: CASSEEDRYNEQFF. CDR3 in DNA: TGTGCCAGCAGCGAAGAGGACAGATACAATGAGCAGTTCTTC.

The chain joins TRBV18 to TRBJ2-1; D perhaps matches TRBD2 (5 bases). Trimming cost V 3 bases and J 9 bases, with 18 bases left between them. This CDR3 spans 15 amino acids. Germline V gives CDR1 KGHSH, CDR2 LQKENI. The CDR3 sequence: CASSPKTGDGIEQFF. For the CDR3, the DNA is TGTGCCAGCTCACCGAAGACCGGGGATGGTATTGAGCAGTTCTTC.

J is TRBJ2-2 and V is TRBV18, with 11 bases identical to TRBD2. This CDR3 is 17 amino acids long. The germline V gene encodes CDR1 KGHSH and CDR2 LQKENI. V gave up 3 bases and J gave up 4 bases; unmatched junction bases: 7. The CDR3 nucleotides read TGTGCCAGCTCACCGATAGCGGGGGGGACCCTCACCGGGGAGCTGTTTTTT. This codes for CASSPIAGGTLTGELFF.

V gene TRBV25-1 combines with J gene TRBJ2-6; D is perhaps TRBD2 (6 bases). V shed 5 bases and J shed 0 bases, with 11 bases lying between them. CDR3 length: 16 residues. Germline V gene lookup returns CDR1 MGHDK and CDR2 SYGVNS. Here the CDR3 DNA reads TGTGCCAGCAGTAGCGGGTTGCCCTCTGGGGCCAACGTCCTGACTTTC. This codes for CASSSGLPSGANVLTF.

The chain has TRBV5-6 and TRBJ1-4, with a weak D call TRBD1 (6 bases). The CDR3 totals 13 residues. The germline CDR1 and CDR2 sequences are SGHDT and YYEEEE. The V end was cut by 4 bases, the J end by 8 bases, with 12 bases between. CDR3 loop: CASSKDSEEKLFF. Here the CDR3 DNA reads TGTGCCAGCAGCAAGGACAGCGAGGAAAAACTGTTTTTT.

Notes on this clone: One end of the junction does not line up with germline, which may come from a read error. This CDR3 is CASSLGRGWVF. CDR3 DNA: TGTGCCAGCAGCTTAGGCCGGGGTTGGGTCTTC. V gene TRBV13 combines with J gene TRBJ2-7, with D possibly matching TRBD2 (5 bases). CDR1 is PRHDT, CDR2 FYEKMQ, per germline (reference sequence). The CDR3 loop spans 11 amino acids.

This sequence joins TRBV6-1 and TRBJ2-3, with 11 bases lining up with TRBD1. Germline values: CDR1 MNHNS, CDR2 SASEGT. V shed 5 bases, J shed 6 bases, and the junction held 7 bases outside the gene matches. The CDR3 loop spans 15 amino acids. The CDR3 reads CASSTSGQGVDTQYF. The CDR3 DNA sequence: TGTGCCAGCAGTACCTCGGGACAGGGGGTGGATACGCAGTATTTT.

The chain has TRBV14 and TRBJ1-4; tentative D call: TRBD1 (5 bases). Per germline, CDR1 SGHDN and CDR2 FVKESK. This CDR3 has 18 amino acids. V shed 1 base and J shed 0 bases, with 15 bases lying between them. CDR3 in amino acids: CASSQATTVLATNEKLFF. The CDR3 DNA follows: TGTGCCAGCAGCCAAGCGACGACAGTCCTTGCAACTAATGAAAAACTGTTTTTT.